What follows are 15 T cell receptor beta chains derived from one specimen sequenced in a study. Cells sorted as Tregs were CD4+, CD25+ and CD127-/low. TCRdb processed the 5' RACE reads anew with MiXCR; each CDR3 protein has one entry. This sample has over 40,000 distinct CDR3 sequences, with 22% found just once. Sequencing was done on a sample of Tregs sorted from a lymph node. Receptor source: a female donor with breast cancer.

CDR3 loop: CASSLSPGIYYEQYF. DNA of the CDR3: TGTGCCAGCAGTTTATCGCCGGGGATTTACTACGAGCAGTACTTC. The chain links TRBV27 to TRBJ2-7; TRBD2 might be the D (5 bases). The CDR3 extends over 15 amino acids. Trimming shortened V by 0 bases and J by 3 bases, and 12 bases separated the two germline ends. CDR1 is MNHEY, CDR2 SMNVEV, per germline (reference sequence).

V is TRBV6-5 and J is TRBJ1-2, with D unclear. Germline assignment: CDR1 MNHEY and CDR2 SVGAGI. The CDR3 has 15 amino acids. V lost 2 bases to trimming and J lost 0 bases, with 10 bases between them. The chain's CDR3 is CASSYTHSANYGYTF. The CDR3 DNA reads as TGTGCCAGCAGTTACACCCACTCGGCTAACTATGGCTACACCTTC.

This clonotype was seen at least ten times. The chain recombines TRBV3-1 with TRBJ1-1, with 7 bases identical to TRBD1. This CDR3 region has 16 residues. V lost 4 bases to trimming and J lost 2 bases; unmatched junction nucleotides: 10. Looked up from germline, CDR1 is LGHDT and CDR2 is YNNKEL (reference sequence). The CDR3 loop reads CASSPGTARYNTEAFF. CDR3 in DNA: TGTGCCAGCAGCCCTGGGACAGCACGTTACAACACTGAAGCTTTCTTT.

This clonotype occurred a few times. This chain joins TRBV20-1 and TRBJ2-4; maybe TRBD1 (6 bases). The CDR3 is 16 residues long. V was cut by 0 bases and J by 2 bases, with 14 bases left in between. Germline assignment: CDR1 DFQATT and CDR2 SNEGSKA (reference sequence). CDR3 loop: CSARDKTGLPKNIQYF. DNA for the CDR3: TGCAGTGCTAGAGACAAAACAGGGCTACCCAAAAACATTCAGTACTTC.

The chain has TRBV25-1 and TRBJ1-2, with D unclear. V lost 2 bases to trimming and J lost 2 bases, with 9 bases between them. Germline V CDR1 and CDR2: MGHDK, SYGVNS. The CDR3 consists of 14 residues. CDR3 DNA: TGTGCCAGCAGTGAACCCGGGCCCAACTATGGCTACACCTTC. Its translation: CASSEPGPNYGYTF.

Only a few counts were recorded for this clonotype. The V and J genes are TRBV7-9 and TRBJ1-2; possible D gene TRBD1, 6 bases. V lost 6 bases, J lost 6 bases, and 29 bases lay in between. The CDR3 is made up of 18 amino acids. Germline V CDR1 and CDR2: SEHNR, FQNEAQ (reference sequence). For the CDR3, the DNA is TGTGCCAGCAGGCCCGGGGCGGGGGGCCACGTAGAATGGAATGGCTACACCTTC. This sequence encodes CASRPGAGGHVEWNGYTF.

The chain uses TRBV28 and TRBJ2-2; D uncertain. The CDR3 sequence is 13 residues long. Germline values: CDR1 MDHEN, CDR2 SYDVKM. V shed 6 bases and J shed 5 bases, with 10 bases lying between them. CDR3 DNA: TGTGCCAGCAGCGATTTGGGGACCGGGGAGCTGTTTTTT. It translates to CASSDLGTGELFF.

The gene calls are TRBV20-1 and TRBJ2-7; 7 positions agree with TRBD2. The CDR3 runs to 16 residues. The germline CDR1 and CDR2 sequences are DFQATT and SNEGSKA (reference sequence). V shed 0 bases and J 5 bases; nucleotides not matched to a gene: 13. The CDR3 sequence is CSARDPLAERPHEQYF. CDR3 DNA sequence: TGCAGTGCTAGAGACCCTCTAGCGGAACGTCCCCACGAGCAGTACTTC.

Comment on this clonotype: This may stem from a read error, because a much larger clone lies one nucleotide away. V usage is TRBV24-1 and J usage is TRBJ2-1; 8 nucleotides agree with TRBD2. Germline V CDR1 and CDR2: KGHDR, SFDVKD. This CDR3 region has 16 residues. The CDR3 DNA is TGTGCCACCAGTGATTTGTCGGGAGGGGCCTACAGTGAGCAGTTCTTC. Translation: CATSDLSGGAYSEQFF.

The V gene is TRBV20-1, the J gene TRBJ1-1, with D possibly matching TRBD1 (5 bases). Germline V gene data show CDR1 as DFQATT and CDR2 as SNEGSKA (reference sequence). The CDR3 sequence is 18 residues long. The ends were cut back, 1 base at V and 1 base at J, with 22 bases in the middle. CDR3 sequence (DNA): TGCAGTGCTAGAGGAATCAGGGTCGGAAACGAATGGAACACTGAAGCTTTCTTT. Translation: CSARGIRVGNEWNTEAFF.

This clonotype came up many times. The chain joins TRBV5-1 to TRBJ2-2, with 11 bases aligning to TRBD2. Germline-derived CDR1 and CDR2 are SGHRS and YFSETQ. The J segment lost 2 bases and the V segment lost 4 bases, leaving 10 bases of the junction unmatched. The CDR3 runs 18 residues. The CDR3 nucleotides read TGCGCCAGCAGCCCTACTGGGACTAGCGGTACCAACACCGGGGAGCTGTTTTTT. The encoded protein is CASSPTGTSGTNTGELFF.

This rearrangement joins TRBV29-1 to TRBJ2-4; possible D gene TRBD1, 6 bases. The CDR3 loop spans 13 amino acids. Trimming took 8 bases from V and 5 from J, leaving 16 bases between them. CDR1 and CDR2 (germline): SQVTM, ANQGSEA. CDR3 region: CSIRGRAENIQYF. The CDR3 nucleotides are TGCAGCATCAGGGGCCGAGCGGAAAACATTCAGTACTTC. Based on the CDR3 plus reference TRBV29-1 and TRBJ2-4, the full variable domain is SAVISQKPSRDICQRGTSLTIQCQVDSQVTMMFWYRQQPGQSLTLIATANQGSEATYESGFVIDKFPISRPNLTFSTLTVSNMSPEDSSIYLCSIRGRAENIQYFGAGTRLSVL.

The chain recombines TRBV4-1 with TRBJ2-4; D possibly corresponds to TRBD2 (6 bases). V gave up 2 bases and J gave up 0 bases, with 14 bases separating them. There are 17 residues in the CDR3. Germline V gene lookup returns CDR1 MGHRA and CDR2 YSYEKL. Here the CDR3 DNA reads TGCGCCAGCAGCCAAAGTTTCCTAGCGTTAGCCAAAAACATTCAGTACTTC. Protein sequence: CASSQSFLALAKNIQYF.

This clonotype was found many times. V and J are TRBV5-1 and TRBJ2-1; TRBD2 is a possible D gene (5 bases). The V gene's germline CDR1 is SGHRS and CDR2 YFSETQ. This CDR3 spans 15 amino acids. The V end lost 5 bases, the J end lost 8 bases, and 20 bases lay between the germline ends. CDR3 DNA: TGCGCCAGCAGTGAGCGCCCCCAAGGGAGCGATGAGCAGTTCTTC. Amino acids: CASSERPQGSDEQFF.

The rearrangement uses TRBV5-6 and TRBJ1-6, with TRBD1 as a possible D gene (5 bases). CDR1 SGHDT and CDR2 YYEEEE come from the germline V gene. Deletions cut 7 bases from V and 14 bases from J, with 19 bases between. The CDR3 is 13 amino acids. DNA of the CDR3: TGTGCCAGCTCTGGGGGGGGACGAGACGCCCTCCACTTT. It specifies CASSGGGRDALHF. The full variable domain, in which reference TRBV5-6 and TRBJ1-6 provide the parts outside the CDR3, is DAGVTQSPTHLIKTRGQQVTLRCSPKSGHDTVSWYQQALGQGPQFIFQYYEEEERQRGNFPDRFSGHQFPNYSSELNVNALLLGDSALYLCASSGGGRDALHFGNGTRLTVT.